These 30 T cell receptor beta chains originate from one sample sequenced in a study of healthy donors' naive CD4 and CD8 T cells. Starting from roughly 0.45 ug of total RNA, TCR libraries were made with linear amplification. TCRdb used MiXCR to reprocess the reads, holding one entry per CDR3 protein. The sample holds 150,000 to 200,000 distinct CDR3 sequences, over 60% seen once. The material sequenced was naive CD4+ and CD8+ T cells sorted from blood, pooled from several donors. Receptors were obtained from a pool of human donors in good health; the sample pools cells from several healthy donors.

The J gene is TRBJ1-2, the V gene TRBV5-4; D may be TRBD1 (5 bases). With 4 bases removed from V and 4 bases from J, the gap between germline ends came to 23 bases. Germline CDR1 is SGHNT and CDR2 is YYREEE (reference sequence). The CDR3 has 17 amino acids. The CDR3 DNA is TGTGCCAGCAGCCCCCAACGGGGGGACCGAACCGTCTATGGCTACACCTTC. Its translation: CASSPQRGDRTVYGYTF. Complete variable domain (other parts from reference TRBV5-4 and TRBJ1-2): ETGVTQSPTHLIKTRGQQVTLRCSSQSGHNTVSWYQQALGQGPQFIFQYYREEENGRGNFPPRFSGLQFPNYSSELNVNALELDDSALYLCASSPQRGDRTVYGYTFGSGTRLTVV.

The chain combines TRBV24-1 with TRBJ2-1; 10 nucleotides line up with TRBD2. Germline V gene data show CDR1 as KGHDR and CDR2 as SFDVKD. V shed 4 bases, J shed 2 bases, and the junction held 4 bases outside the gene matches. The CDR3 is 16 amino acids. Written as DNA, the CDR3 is TGTGCCACCAGTGACGAAAGCGGGAGGGCCTACAATGAGCAGTTCTTC. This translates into CATSDESGRAYNEQFF.

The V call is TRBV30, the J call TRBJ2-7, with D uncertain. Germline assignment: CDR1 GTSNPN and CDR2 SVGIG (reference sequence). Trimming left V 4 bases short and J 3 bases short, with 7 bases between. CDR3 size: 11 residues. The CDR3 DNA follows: TGTGCCTGGACACACAGCTACGAGCAGTACTTC. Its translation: CAWTHSYEQYF.

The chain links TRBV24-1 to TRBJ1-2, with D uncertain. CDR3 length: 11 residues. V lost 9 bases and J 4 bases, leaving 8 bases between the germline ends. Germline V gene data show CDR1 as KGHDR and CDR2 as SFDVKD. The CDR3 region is CATRVAYGYTF. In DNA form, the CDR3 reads TGTGCCACCCGAGTAGCCTATGGCTACACCTTC.

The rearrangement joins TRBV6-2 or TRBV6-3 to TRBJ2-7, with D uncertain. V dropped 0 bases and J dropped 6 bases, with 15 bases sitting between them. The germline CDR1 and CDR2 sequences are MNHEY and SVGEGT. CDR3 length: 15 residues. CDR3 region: CASSYSEISMGEQYF. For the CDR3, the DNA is TGTGCCAGCAGTTACTCGGAGATCTCTATGGGCGAGCAGTACTTC.

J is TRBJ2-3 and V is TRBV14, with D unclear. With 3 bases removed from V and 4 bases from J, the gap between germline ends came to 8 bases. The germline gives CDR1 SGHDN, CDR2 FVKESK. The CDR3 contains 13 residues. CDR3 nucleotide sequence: TGTGCCAGCAGCCAGTGGATCGCAGATACGCAGTATTTT. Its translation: CASSQWIADTQYF.

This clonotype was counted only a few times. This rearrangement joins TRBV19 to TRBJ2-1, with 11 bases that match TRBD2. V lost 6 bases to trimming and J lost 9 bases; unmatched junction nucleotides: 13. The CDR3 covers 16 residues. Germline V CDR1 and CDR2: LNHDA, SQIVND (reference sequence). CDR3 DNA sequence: TGTGCCAGTAGCGTGCTAGCGGGAGGCCCGGGGGCTGAGCAGTTCTTC. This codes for CASSVLAGGPGAEQFF. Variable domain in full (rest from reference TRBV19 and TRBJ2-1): DGGITQSPKYLFRKEGQNVTLSCEQNLNHDAMYWYRQDPGQGLRLIYYSQIVNDFQKGDIAEGYSVSREKKESFPLTVTSAQKNPTAFYLCASSVLAGGPGAEQFFGPGTRLTVL.

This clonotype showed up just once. The DNA for the CDR3 is TGCAGCGTTGGGGAACCCTACGAGCAGTACTTC. Translation: CSVGEPYEQYF. The V call is TRBV29-1, the J call TRBJ2-7; D uncertain. Trimming took off 4 bases at V and 2 bases at J, with 6 bases between the two ends. Germline CDR1 is SQVTM and CDR2 is ANQGSEA. This CDR3 spans 11 amino acids.

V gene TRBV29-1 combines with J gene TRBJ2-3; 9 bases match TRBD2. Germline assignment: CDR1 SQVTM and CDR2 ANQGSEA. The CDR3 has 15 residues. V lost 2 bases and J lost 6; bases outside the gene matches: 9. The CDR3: CSVEPTSGLADTQYF. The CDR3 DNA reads TGCAGCGTTGAACCCACTAGCGGGCTGGCTGATACGCAGTATTTT.

CDR3: CASSTGQGDSYEQYF. CDR3 in DNA: TGTGCCAGTAGTACCGGACAGGGTGACTCCTACGAGCAGTACTTC. The rearrangement joins TRBV19 to TRBJ2-7; 8 bases match TRBD1. The length of the CDR3 is 15 residues. V lost 4 bases to trimming and J lost 0 bases; unmatched junction nucleotides: 5. Germline values: CDR1 LNHDA, CDR2 SQIVND (reference sequence).

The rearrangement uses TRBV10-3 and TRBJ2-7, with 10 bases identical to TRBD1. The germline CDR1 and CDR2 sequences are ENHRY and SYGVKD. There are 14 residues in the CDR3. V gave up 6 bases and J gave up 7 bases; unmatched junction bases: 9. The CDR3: CAISRDRGSSEQYF. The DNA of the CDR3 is TGTGCCATCAGCCGGGACAGGGGATCATCGGAGCAGTACTTC.

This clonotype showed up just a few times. The CDR3 bases are TGCAGCGTTGAAGATGACAGGGAAACCTACGAGCAGTACTTC. This codes for CSVEDDRETYEQYF. J is TRBJ2-7 and V is TRBV29-1; the match to TRBD1 covers 7 bases. The CDR3 loop spans 14 amino acids. With V trimmed by 0 bases and J by 2 bases, 4 bases remained unmatched. Germline V lookup: CDR1 SQVTM, CDR2 ANQGSEA.

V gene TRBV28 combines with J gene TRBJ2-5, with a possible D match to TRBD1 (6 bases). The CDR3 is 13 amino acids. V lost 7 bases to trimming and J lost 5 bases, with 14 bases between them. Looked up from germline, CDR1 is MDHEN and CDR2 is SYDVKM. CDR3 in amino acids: CASNLQGRETQYF. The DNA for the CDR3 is TGTGCCAGCAACTTACAGGGACGGGAGACCCAGTACTTC.

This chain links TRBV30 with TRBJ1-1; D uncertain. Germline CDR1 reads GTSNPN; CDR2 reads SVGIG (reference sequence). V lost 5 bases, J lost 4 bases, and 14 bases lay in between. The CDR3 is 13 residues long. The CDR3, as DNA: TGTGCCTGGGACGTGACACCAAGCACTGAAGCTTTCTTT. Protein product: CAWDVTPSTEAFF.

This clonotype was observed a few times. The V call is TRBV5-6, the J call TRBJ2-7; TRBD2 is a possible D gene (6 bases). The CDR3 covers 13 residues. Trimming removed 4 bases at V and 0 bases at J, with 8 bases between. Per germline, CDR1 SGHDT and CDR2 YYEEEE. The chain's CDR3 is CASSPTSSYEQYF. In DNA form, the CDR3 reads TGTGCCAGCAGCCCGACTAGCTCCTACGAGCAGTACTTC.

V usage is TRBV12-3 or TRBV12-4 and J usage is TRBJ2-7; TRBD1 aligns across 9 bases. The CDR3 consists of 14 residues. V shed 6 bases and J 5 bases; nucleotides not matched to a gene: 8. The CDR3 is CASSRDRVVDEQYF. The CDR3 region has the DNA TGTGCCAGCAGCAGGGACAGGGTCGTGGACGAGCAGTACTTC.

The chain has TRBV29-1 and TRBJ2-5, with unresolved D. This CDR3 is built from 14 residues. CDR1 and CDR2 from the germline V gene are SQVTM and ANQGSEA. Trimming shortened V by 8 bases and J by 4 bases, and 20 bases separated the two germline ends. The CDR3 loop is CSIFLDGKGETQYF. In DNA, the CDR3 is TGCAGCATATTCCTGGACGGAAAGGGAGAGACCCAGTACTTC.

The CDR3 loop reads CSVDPLQGPGGTEAFF. CDR3 sequence (DNA): TGCAGCGTTGACCCACTACAGGGGCCGGGGGGCACTGAAGCTTTCTTT. The chain couples TRBV29-1 to TRBJ1-1; 7 nucleotides align to TRBD1. Looked up from germline, CDR1 is SQVTM and CDR2 is ANQGSEA. The CDR3 is 16 residues long. With V trimmed by 3 bases and J by 4 bases, 14 bases remained unmatched.

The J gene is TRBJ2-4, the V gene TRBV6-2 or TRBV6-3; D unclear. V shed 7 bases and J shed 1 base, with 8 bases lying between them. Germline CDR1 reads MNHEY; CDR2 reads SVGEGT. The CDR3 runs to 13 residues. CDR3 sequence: CASTRSAKNIQYF. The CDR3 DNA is TGTGCCAGCACGCGCAGTGCCAAAAACATTCAGTACTTC.

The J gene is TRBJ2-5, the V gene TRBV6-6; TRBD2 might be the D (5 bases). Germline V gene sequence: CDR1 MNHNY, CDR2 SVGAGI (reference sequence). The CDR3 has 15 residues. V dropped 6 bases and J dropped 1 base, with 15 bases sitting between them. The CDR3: CASSPDGLLQETQYF. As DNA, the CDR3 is TGTGCCAGCAGCCCGGACGGACTCCTCCAAGAGACCCAGTACTTC.

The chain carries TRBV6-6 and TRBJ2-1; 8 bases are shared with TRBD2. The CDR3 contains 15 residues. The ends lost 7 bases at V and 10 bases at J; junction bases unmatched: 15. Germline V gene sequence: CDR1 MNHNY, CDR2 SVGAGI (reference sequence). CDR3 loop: CASIRAGLASGEQFF. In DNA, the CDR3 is TGTGCCAGCATCCGGGCCGGACTAGCTTCGGGCGAGCAGTTCTTC.

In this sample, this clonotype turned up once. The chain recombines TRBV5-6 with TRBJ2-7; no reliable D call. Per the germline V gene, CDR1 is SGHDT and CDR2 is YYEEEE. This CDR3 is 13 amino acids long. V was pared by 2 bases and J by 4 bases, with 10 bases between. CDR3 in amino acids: CASSFVVGYEQYF. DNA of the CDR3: TGTGCCAGCAGCTTTGTCGTCGGATACGAGCAGTACTTC.

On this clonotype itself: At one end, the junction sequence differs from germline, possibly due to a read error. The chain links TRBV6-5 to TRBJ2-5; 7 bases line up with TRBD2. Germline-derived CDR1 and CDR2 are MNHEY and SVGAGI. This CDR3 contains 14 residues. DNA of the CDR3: TGTGCCAGCAGGGACTCCTGGGGGGGAGAGACCCAATACTTC. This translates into CASRDSWGGETQYF.

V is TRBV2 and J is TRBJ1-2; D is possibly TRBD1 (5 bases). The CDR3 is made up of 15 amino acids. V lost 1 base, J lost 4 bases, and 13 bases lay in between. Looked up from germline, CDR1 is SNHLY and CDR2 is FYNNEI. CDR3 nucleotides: TGTGCCAGCAGTGAAGAACGGGGGATGGGCTATGGCTACACCTTC. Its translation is CASSEERGMGYGYTF.

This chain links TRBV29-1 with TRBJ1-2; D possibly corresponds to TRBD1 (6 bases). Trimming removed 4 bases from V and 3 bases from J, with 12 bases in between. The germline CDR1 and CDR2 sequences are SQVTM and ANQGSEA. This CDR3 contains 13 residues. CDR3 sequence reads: CSVVGGADYGYTF. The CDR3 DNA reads TGCAGCGTTGTCGGGGGCGCAGACTATGGCTACACCTTC.

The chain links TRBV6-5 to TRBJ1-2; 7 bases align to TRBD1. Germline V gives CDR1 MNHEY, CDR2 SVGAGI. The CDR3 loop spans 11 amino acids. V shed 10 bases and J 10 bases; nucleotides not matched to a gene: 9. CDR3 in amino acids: CAILTGPFYTF. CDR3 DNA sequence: TGTGCCATATTGACAGGGCCCTTCTACACCTTC.

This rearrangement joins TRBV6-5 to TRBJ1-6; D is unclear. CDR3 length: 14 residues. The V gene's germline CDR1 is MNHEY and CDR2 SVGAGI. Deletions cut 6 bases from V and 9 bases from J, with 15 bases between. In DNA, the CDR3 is TGTGCCAGCAGCTCGGGAGGGCCAAGTTCACCCCTCCACTTT. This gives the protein CASSSGGPSSPLHF.

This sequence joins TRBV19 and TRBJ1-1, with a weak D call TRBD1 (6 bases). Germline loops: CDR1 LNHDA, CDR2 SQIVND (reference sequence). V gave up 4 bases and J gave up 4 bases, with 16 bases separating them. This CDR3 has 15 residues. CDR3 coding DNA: TGTGCCAGTAGTAATGGGGCCCAGGGGACCACTGAAGCTTTCTTT. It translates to CASSNGAQGTTEAFF.

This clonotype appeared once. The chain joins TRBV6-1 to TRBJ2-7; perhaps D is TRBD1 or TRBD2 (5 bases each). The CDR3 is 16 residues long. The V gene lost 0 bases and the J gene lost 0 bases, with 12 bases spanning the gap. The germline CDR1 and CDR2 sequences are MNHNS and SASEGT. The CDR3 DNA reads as TGTGCCAGCAGTGAAGCCGGGGCAGGGACCTCCTACGAGCAGTACTTC. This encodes CASSEAGAGTSYEQYF.

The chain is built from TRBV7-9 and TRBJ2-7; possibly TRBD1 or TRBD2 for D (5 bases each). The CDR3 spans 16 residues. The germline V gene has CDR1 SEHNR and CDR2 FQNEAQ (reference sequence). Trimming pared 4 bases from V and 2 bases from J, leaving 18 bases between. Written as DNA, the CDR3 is TGTGCCAGCAGCTCAGAAAAGGGACGCGGTGCCTACGAGCAGTACTTC. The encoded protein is CASSSEKGRGAYEQYF.